This T cell receptor beta chain came from a study of breast tumors, draining lymph nodes, adjacent tissues. Overall study results and limits: The data were judged consistent with most tumor T cells coming from lymph node and expanding in tumor.

From the multiplex PCR reads, TCRdb called clonotypes with MiXCR, one entry per CDR3 protein. There are some 170,000 distinct CDR3 sequences in the sample; 30% to 40% occur only once, and about 4.1% lies in the top ten. In the case of this clonotype: Its antigen is unidentified.

The V gene lost 2 bases and the J gene lost 2 bases, with 9 bases spanning the gap. The CDR3 runs to 14 residues. Germline loops: CDR1 MNHEY, CDR2 SMNVEV (reference sequence). Breast cancer patients provided tissue from their axillary draining lymph nodes. The rearrangement links TRBV27 to TRBJ1-1, with D hard to call. This sequence originates from a female donor with breast cancer. Some clones in this sample may be carry-over from other donors' samples. Sequencing input: axillary lymph node tissue. CDR3 sequence reads: CASSLRFSNTEAFF. CDR3 DNA: TGTGCCAGCAGTTTACGGTTTTCTAACACTGAAGCTTTCTTT.